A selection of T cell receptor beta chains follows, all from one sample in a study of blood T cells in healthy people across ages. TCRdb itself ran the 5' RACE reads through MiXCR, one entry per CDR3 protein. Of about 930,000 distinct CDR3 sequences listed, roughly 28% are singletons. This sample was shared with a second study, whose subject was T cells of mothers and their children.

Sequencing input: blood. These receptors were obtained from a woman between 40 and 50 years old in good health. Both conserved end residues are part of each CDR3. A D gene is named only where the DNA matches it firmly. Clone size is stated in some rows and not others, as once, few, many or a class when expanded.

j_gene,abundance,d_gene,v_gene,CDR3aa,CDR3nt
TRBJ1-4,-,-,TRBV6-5,CASSSLRLQGLREKLFF,TGTGCCAGCAGTTCCCTTCGTCTGCAGGGGTTGAGAGAAAAACTGTTTTTT
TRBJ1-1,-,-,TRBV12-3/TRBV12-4,CASRYRFDSEAFF,TGTGCCAGCAGGTACCGGTTCGATTCAGAAGCTTTCTTT
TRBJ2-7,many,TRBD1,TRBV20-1,CSAIESGTVSYEQYF,TGCAGTGCTATTGAATCCGGGACAGTGTCCTACGAGCAGTACTTC
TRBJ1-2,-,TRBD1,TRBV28,CASGFRGIGGYTF,TGTGCCAGCGGCTTCAGGGGGATCGGTGGCTACACCTTC
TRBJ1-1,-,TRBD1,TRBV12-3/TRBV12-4,CASSAGTVEAFF,TGTGCCAGCAGTGCCGGGACAGTTGAAGCTTTCTTT
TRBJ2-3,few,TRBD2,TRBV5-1,CASSRGTSGGGDTQYF,TGCGCCAGCAGCAGAGGGACTAGCGGGGGGGGAGATACGCAGTATTTT
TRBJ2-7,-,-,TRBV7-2,CASSGITPGETYEQYF,TGTGCCAGCAGCGGGATCACCCCGGGAGAAACTTACGAGCAGTACTTC
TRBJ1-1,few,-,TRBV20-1,CSASKGVEAFF,TGCAGTGCTAGCAAGGGGGTTGAAGCTTTCTTT
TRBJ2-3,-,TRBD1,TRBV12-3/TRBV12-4,CASSRDRGCADTQYF,TGTGCCAGCAGCCGGGACAGGGGGTGCGCAGATACGCAGTATTTT
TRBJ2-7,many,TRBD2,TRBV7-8,CASSLGAGVSGEQYF,TGTGCCAGCAGCTTAGGAGCGGGGGTTTCTGGCGAGCAGTACTTC
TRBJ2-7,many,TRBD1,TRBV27,CASRRDRGEQYF,TGTGCCAGCAGACGGGACAGGGGAGAGCAGTACTTC
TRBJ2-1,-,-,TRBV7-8,CASSLGGETQFF,TGTGCCAGCAGCTTAGGAGGAGAGACCCAGTTCTTC
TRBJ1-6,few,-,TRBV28,CASSLRPSSYNSPLHF,TGTGCCAGCAGTTTAAGGCCAAGCTCCTATAATTCACCCCTCCACTTT
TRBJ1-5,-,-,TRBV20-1,CSAVPGPRSNQPQHF,TGCAGTGCTGTTCCGGGACCCCGTAGCAATCAGCCCCAGCATTTT
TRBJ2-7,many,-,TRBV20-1,CSAREQGEQYF,TGCAGTGCTAGAGAGCAGGGGGAGCAGTACTTC
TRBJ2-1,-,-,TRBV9,CASSTRDLGKTQFF,TGTGCCAGCAGCACCAGGGACCTGGGGAAGACCCAGTTCTTC